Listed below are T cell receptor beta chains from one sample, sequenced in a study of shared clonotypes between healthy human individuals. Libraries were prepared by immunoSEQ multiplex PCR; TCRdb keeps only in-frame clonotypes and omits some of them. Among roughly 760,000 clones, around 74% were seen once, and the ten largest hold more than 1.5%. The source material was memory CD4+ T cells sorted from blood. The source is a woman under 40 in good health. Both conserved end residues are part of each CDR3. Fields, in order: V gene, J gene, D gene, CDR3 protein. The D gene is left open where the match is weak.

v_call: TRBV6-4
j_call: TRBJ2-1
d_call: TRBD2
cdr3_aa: CASSESGGEHNEQFF

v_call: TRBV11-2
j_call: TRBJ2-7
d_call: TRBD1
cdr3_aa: CASSPGQGRQYF

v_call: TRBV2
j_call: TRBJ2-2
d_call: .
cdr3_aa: CASREYRLEELFF

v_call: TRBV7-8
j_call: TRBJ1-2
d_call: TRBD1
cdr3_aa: CASSGAGTGIYGYTF

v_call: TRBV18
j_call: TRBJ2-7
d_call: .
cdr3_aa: CASSPGLPYEQYF

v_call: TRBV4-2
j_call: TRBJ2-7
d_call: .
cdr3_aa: CASSQDIERIYEQYF

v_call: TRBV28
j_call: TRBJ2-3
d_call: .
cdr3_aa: CASSLFGAGHTDTQYF

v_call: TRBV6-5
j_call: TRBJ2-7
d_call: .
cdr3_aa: CASSSGRSGSYEQYF

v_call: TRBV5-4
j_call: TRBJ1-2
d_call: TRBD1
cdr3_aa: CASSYDRGEGYTF

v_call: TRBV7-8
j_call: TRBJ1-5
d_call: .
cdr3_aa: CASSSWEGSNQPQHF

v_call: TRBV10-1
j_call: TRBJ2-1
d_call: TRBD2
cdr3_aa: CASANQIAGGEQFF

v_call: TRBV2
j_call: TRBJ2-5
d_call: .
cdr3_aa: CASSENSRAGETQYF

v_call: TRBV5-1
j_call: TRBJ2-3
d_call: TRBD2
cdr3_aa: CASSLLAGGADTQYF

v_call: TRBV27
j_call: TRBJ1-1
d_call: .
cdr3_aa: CASTLKGLMNTEAFF

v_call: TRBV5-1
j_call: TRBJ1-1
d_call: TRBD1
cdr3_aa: CASSATGAELIPIEAFF

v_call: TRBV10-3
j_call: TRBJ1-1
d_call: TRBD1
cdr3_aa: CAIRKTGTGVGGTEAFF

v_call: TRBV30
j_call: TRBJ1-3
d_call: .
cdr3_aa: CAWAPGGAGNTIYF

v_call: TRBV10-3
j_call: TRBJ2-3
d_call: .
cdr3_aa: CAISELGDTQYF

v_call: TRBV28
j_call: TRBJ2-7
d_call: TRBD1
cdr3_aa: CASSKGGTGNYEQYF

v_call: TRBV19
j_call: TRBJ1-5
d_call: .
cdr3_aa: CASSRQNSNQPQHF

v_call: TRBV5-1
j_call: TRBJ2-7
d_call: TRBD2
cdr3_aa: CASSPGGYEQYF

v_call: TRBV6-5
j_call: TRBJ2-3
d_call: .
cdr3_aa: CASRARDTQYF

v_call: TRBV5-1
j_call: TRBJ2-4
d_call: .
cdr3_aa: CASAHGTAKNIQYF

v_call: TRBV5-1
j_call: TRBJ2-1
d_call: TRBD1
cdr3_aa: CASIDRGLTNEQFF

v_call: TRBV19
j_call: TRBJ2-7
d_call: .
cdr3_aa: CASSSGDFSYEQYF

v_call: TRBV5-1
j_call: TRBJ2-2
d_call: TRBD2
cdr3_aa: CASSLGLAGGGELFF

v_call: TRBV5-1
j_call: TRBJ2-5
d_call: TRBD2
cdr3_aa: CASSVSGTSGSLETQYF

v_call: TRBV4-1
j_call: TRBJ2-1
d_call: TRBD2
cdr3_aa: CASSQTPGGTSGRGSYNEQFF

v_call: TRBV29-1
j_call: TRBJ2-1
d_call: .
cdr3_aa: CSWGYSGNEQFF

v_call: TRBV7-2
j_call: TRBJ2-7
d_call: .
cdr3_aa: CASSFQSGVETYEQYF

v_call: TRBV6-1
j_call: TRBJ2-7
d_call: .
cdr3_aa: CASSEGGAGAYEQYF

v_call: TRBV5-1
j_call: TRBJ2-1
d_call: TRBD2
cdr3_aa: CASSSSGSSYNEQFF

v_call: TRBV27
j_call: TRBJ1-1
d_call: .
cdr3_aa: CASSFSGQSQTEAFF

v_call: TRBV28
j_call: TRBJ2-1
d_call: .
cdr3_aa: CASSSPSNEQFF

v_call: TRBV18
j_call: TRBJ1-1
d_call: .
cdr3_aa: CASSPNEAGPPNTEAFF

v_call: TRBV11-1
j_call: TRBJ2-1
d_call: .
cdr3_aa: CASSPRSGNNEQFF

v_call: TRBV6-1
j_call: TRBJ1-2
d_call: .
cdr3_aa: CASSDGGYGYTF

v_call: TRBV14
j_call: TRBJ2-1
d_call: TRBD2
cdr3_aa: CASSQEGLADRYNEQFF

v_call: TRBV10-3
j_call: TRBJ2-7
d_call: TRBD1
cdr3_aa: CAISVGQGIAHEQYF

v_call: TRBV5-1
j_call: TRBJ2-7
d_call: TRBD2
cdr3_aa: CASRTSGISYEQYF

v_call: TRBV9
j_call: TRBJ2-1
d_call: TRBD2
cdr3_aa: CASSVGSLAGVLENEQFF

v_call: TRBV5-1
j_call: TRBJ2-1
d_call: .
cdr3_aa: CASSLGALGDNEQFF

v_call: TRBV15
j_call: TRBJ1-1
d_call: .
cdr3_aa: CATSRDTAAMNTEAFF

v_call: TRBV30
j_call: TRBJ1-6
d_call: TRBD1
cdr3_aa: CAWSVLDRDSPLHF

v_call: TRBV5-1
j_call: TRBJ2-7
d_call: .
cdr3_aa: CASSSTRYSYEQYF

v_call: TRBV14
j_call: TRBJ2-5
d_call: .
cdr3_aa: CASSPRGGGRETQYF

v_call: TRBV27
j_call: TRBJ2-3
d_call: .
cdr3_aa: CASSSDRDQQRDTQYF

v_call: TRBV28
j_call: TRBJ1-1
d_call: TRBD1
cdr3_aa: CASSAGTGAYGTEAFF

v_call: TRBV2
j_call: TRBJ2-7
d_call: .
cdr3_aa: CASSEGGDEYF

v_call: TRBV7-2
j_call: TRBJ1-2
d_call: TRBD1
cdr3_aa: CASSPLGQGEDYGYTF

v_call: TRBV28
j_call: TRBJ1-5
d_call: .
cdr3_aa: CASSVQHSNQPQHF